This T cell receptor (beta chain) was retrieved from a study of T-cell reconstitution after alpha-beta-depleted transplantation in children. Study-wide points: TCRbeta diversity was high at day 60 in some patients (a result of surviving recipient T cells and thymic progenitors).

This clonotype occurred many times. Its target is unknown. Trimming cost V 6 bases and J 3 bases; bases outside gene matches: 6. Germline V gene data show CDR1 as MDHEN and CDR2 as SYDVKM. The CDR3 contains 15 residues. The TCRbeta library was prepared with unique molecular identifiers. TCRdb passed the PCR reads through MiXCR, listing each CDR3 protein once. There are about 260,000 distinct CDR3 sequences in the sample; roughly 8.2% occur only once, and about 6.4% lies in the top ten. This clonotype was sampled from a male patient younger than 18 who had a stem cell transplant for acute lymphoblastic leukemia, so the T cells may come from the graft donor. The chain recombines TRBV28 with TRBJ2-1, with TRBD1 identical over 9 bases. The sequences come from PBMCs, mostly from graft donor cells, collected 180 days after TCRalphabeta/CD19-depleted stem cell transplant. This CDR3 reads CASRVQGAFYNEQFF. The DNA of the CDR3 is TGTGCCAGCAGGGTACAGGGGGCATTCTACAATGAGCAGTTCTTC.